The source of this TCR beta chain is a study of molecular identifiers for immune sequencing clone quantification. Looking at the study overall: In the replicates, RNA derived from about 21,000 or 97,000 naive CD8 cells was divided into five parts, and four were sequenced. Whole-study results and caveats: Identical TCR molecules sharing a barcode could underestimate highly expanded clone sizes.

Comment on this clonotype: The target antigen is unknown. One junction end disagrees with the germline gene, perhaps due to a read error.

Library preparation followed earlier protocols using designated TCR primers. A single record per CDR3 protein comes from TCRdb applying MiXCR to the PCR reads. The table includes about 630,000 distinct CDR3 sequences, about 25% detected once. Germline CDR1 and CDR2: MNHEY and SMNVEV (reference sequence). The CDR3 consists of 14 residues. The sequence derives from a human donor in good health. Some libraries in this study had Jurkat cell RNA spiked in. V is TRBV27 and J is TRBJ2-7; D not resolved. Specimen: naive CD8+ T cells from blood, with Jurkat cell RNA spiked in. Subset reported: FACS-sorted CD8+CD4-CCR7+CD45RA+ naive T cells. DNA of the CDR3: TGTGCCAGCAGTTTATCGGCGCGTTCCTACGAGCGGTACTTC. Translation gives CASSLSARSYERYF.